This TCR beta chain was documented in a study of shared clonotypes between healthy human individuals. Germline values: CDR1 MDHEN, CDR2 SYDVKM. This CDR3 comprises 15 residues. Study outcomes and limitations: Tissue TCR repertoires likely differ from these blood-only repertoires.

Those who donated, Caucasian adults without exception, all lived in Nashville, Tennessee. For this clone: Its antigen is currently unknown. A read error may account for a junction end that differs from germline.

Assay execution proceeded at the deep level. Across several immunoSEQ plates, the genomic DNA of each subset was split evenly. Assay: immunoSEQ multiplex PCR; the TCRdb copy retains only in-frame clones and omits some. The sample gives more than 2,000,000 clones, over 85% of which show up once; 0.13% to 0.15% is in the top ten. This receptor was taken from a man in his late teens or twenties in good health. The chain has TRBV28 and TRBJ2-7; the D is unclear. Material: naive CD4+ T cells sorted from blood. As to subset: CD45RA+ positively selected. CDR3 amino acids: CASGSPERVSYEQHF. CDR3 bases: TGTGCCAGCGGCAGCCCGGAGCGAGTATCCTACGAGCAGCACTTC. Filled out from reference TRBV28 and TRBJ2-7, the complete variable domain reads DVKVTQSSRYLVKRTGEKVFLECVQDMDHENMFWYRQDPGLGLRLIYFSYDVKMKEKGDIPEGYSVSREKKERFSLILESASTNQTSMYLCASGSPERVSYEQHFGPGTRLTVT.